This T cell receptor beta chain is from a study of cytotoxic CD8 clonotypes in ibrutinib-treated CLL. On the study more broadly: Among patients, about 24 responded partially and 2 completely; roughly 14 then stayed remitted and some twelve progressed after median 68 months. The average sample held roughly 240,000 productive templates and 91,000 or so productive rearrangements. Study observations and caveats: Contraction or stability on treatment was seen for public clonotypes, which were uncommon.

This CDR3 comprises 13 residues. Germline V CDR1 and CDR2: MNHNY, SVGAGI (reference sequence). Trimming cost V 10 bases and J 0 bases, with 11 bases left between them. Clones were sequenced by immunoSEQ multiplex PCR, and TCRdb holds only the in-frame ones, with some missing. Here the sample spans around 330,000 clones, 67% being singletons. Of note for this clone: Its specificity is unknown.

The origin of this receptor is a human donor with chronic lymphocytic leukemia. This rearrangement joins TRBV6-6 to TRBJ2-3; the D is unclear. The material was PBMCs, obtained after 36 months of ibrutinib treatment. The CDR3, as DNA: TGTGCCACCACAAAAGGGAGCACAGATACGCAGTATTTT. This sequence encodes CATTKGSTDTQYF.